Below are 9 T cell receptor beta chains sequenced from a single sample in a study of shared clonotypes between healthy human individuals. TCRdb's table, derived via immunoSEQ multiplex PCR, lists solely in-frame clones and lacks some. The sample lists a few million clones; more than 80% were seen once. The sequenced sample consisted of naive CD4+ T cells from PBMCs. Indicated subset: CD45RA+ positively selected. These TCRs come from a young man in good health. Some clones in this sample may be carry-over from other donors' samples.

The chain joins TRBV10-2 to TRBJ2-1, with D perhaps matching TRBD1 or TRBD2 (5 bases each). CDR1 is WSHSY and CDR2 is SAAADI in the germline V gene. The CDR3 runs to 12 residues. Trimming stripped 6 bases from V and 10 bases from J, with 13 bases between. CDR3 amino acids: CASSDHWGEQFF. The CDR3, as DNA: TGCGCCAGCAGCGACCATTGGGGGGAGCAGTTCTTC.

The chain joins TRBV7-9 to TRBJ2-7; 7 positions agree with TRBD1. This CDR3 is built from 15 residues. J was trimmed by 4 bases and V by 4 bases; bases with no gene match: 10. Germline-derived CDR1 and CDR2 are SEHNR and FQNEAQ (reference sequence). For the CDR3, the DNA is TGTGCCAGCAGCTCACAGGGGCCGGGTCTTTACGAGCAGTACTTC. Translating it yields CASSSQGPGLYEQYF.

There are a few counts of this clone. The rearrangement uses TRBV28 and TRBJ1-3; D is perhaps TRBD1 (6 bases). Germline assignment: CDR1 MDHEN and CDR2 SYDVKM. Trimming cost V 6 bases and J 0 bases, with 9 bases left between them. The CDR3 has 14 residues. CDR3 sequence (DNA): TGTGCCAGCAGGGACAGTCGCTCTGGAAACACCATATATTTT. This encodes CASRDSRSGNTIYF.

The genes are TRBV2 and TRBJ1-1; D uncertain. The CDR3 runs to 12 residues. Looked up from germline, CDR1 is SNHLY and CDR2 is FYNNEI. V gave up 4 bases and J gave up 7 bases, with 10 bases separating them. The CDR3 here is CASSVGGGEAFF. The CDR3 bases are TGTGCCAGCAGTGTAGGTGGCGGTGAAGCTTTCTTT.

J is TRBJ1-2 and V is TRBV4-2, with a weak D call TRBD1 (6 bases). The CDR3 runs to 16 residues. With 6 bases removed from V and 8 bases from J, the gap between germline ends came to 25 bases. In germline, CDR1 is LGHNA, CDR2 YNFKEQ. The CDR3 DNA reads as TGTGCCAGCAGACTTGGGCCCGGGGACACCGGTGAGGGCTACACCTTC. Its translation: CASRLGPGDTGEGYTF.

CDR3 sequence: CASSLSPLGQGQETQYF. CDR3 nucleotide sequence: TGTGCCAGCAGTTTATCCCCTCTCGGACAGGGACAAGAGACCCAGTACTTC. The chain has TRBV28 and TRBJ2-5; 8 bases map to TRBD1. V was clipped by 1 base and J by 2 bases; unmatched bases: 9. The CDR3 runs 17 residues. Germline V gives CDR1 MDHEN, CDR2 SYDVKM.

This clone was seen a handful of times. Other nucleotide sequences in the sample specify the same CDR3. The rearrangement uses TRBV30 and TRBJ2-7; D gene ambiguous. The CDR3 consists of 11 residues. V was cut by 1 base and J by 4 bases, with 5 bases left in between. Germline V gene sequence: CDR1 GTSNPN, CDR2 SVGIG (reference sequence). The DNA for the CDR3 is TGTGCCTGGAGTGGGAGTTACGAGCAGTACTTC. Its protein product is CAWSGSYEQYF.

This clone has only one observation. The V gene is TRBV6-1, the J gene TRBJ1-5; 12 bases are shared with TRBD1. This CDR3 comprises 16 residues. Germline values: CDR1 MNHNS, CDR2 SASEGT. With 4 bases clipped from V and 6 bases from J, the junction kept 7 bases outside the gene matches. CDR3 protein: CASSVGGTGGTQPQHF. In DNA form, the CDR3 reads TGTGCCAGCAGTGTCGGCGGGACAGGGGGCACTCAGCCCCAGCATTTT.

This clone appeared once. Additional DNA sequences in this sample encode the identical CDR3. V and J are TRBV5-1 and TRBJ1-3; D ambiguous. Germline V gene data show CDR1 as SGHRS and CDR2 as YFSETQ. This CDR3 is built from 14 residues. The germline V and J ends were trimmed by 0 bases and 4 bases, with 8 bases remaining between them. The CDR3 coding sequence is TGCGCCAGCAGCTTGGCGGGGATAGGAAACACCATATATTTT. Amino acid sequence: CASSLAGIGNTIYF.